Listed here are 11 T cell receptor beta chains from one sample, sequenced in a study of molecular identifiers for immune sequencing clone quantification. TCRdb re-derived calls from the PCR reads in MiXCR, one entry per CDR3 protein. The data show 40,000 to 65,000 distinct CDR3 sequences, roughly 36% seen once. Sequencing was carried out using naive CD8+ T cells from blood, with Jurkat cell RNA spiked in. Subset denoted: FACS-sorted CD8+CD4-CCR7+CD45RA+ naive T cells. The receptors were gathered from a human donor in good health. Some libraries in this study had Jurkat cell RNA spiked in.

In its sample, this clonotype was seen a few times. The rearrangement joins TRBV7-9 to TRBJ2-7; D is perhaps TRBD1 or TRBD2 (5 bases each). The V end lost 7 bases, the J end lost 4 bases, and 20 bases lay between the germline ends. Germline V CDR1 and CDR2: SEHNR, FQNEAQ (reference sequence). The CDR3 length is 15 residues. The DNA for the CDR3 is TGTGCCAGCACCCTTAAGGGACCCCCTACATACGAGCAGTACTTC. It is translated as CASTLKGPPTYEQYF.

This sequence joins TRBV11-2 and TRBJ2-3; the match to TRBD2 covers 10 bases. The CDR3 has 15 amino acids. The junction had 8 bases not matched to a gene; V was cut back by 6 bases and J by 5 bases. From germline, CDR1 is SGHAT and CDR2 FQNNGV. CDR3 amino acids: CASRGLAGVGDTQYF. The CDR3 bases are TGTGCCAGCAGGGGGCTAGCGGGAGTTGGAGATACGCAGTATTTT.

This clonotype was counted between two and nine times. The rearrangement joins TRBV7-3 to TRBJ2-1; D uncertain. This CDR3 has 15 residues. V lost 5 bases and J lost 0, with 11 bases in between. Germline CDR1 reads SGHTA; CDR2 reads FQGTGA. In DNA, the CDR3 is TGTGCCAGCAGCCAGGACCCGAGCTCCTACAATGAGCAGTTCTTC. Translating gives CASSQDPSSYNEQFF.

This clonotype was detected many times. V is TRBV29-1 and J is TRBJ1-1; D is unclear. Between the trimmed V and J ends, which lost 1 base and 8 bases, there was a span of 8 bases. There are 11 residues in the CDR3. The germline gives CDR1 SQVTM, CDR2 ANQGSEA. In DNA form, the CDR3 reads TGCAGCGTTGAAGCCCAAGGGGAAGCTTTCTTT. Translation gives CSVEAQGEAFF.

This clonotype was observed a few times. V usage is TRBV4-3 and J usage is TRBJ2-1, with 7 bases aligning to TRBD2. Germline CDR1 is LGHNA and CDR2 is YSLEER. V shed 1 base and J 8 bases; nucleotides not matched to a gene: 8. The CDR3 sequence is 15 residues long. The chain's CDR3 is CASSQVTGGFYEQFF. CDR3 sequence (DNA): TGCGCCAGCAGCCAAGTGACGGGAGGTTTCTATGAGCAGTTCTTC.

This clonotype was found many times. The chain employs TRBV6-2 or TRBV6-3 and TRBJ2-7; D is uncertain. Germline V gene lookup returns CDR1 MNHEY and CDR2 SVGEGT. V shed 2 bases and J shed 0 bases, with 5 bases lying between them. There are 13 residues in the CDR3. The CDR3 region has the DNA TGTGCCAGCAGTTACCGGTCCTCCTACGAGCAGTACTTC. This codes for CASSYRSSYEQYF.

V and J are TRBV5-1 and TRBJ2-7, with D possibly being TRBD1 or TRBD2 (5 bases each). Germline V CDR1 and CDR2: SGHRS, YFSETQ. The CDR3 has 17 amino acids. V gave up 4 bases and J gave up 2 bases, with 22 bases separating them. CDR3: CASSPAGTNLRAYEQYF. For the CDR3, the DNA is TGCGCCAGCAGCCCGGCTGGGACGAACCTGCGGGCCTACGAGCAGTACTTC.

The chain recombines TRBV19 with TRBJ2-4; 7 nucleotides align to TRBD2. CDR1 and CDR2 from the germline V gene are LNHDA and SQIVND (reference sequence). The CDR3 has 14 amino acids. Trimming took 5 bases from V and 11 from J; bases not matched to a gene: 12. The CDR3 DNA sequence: TGTGCCAGTAGTCCCGCCGGCGGGAGTGGGGTTCAGTACTTC. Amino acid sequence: CASSPAGGSGVQYF.

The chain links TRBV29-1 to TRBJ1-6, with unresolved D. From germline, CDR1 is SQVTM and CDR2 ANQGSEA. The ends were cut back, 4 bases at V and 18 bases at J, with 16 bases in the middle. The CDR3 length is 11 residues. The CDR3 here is CSVGDGQRRHF. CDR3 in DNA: TGCAGCGTTGGAGACGGGCAACGGCGCCACTTT.

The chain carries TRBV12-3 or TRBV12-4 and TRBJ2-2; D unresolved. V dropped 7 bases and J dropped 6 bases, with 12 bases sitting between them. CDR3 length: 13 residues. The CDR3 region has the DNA TGTGCCAGCATCCCTGGAAGGGCCGGGGAGCTGTTTTTT. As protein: CASIPGRAGELFF.

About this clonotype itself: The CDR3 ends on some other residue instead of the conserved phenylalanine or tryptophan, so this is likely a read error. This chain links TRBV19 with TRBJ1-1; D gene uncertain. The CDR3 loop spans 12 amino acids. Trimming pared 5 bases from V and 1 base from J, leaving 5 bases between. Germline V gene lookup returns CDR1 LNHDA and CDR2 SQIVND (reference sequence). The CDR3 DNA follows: TGTGCCAGTAGTCAGCAGAACACTGAAGCTTTCTTA. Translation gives CASSQQNTEAFL.